The next 17 T cell receptor beta chains were all read from a single sample in a study of CXCR3-negative and CXCR3-positive naive CD8 T cells. UMI-tagged TRB cDNA libraries were built via 5' RACE. Following a re-call of the 5' RACE reads, TCRdb has one entry per CDR3 protein and lacks DNA. This sample contains roughly 56,000 distinct CDR3 sequences. What was sequenced was naive CXCR3- CD8+ T cells from blood. The subset here: CD45RO-CCR7+CD27+CD95- naive CD8+ T cells lacking CXCR3 (TNR3-). The source of these receptors is a human donor in good health. Some clones in this sample may be carry-over from other donors' samples.

J is TRBJ2-1 and V is TRBV28; TCRdb's D call, TRBD1, is unchecked because there is no DNA. CDR3 size: 15 residues. Germline V gene sequence: CDR1 MDHEN, CDR2 SYDVKM. The CDR3 loop is CASSSGQERYNEQFF.

This chain joins TRBV4-3 and TRBJ2-1. This CDR3 contains 13 residues. Germline V gene data show CDR1 as LGHNA and CDR2 as YSLEER. The CDR3 reads CASSQENELEQFF.

The chain is built from TRBV29-1 and TRBJ1-1. Germline values: CDR1 SQVTM, CDR2 ANQGSEA. This CDR3 spans 11 amino acids. The chain's CDR3 is CSVEMNTEAFF.

The V and J genes are TRBV19 and TRBJ1-1; TCRdb's assignment of TRBD1 cannot be checked, as there is no DNA. The CDR3 contains 15 residues. CDR1 LNHDA and CDR2 SQIVND come from the germline V gene (reference sequence). The CDR3 here is CATLPQAGPATEAFF.

V usage is TRBV5-1 and J usage is TRBJ2-7. Per germline, CDR1 SGHRS and CDR2 YFSETQ. The CDR3 runs 15 residues. CDR3 residues: CASSSTIRVPYEQYF.

The CDR3 loop is CASSLSSILQNTGELFF. The gene calls are TRBV5-1 and TRBJ2-2. Germline V CDR1 and CDR2: SGHRS, YFSETQ. There are 17 residues in the CDR3.

This chain uses TRBV4-3 with TRBJ2-6; TCRdb calls TRBD1, which cannot be checked without DNA. Germline lookup yields CDR1 LGHNA and CDR2 YSLEER. The CDR3 loop spans 19 amino acids. The CDR3 here is CASSQDQGSAISGANVLTF.

The CDR3 protein is CASSQAGGGSYEQYF. The chain has TRBV4-1 and TRBJ2-7; TCRdb names TRBD2, which stays unverified in the absence of DNA. Germline V lookup: CDR1 MGHRA, CDR2 YSYEKL. The CDR3 has 15 amino acids.

The chain has TRBV19 and TRBJ2-1; TCRdb's assignment of TRBD2 cannot be checked, as there is no DNA. Per the germline V gene, CDR1 is LNHDA and CDR2 is SQIVND (reference sequence). This CDR3 has 15 amino acids. The CDR3 reads CASSSGTRSYNEQFF. Combining the CDR3 with reference TRBV19 and TRBJ2-1 gives the whole variable domain DGGITQSPKYLFRKEGQNVTLSCEQNLNHDAMYWYRQDPGQGLRLIYYSQIVNDFQKGDIAEGYSVSREKKESFPLTVTSAQKNPTAFYLCASSSGTRSYNEQFFGPGTRLTVL.

The rearrangement links TRBV15 to TRBJ2-2; TCRdb picks TRBD2, but there is no DNA to check that call. Germline CDR1 LNHNV, CDR2 YYDKDF (reference sequence). This CDR3 spans 13 amino acids. The CDR3 is CATRRGIDGELFF.

V and J are TRBV15 and TRBJ2-7. This CDR3 is 17 amino acids long. CDR1 and CDR2 (germline): LNHNV, YYDKDF (reference sequence). The CDR3 here is CATSRNSLGDRGYEQYF.

The chain combines TRBV4-2 with TRBJ2-3; TCRdb reports TRBD2, a call that lacks DNA to check it against. CDR3 length equals 16 residues. Germline V lookup: CDR1 LGHNA, CDR2 YNFKEQ. The chain's CDR3 is CASSHAQAGGSDTQYF.

The chain employs TRBV7-9 and TRBJ2-3; TCRdb's D call of TRBD1 is untestable without DNA. The germline CDR1 and CDR2 sequences are SEHNR and FQNEAQ (reference sequence). This CDR3 spans 15 amino acids. The CDR3 loop is CASSLGQGFTDTQYF. The whole variable domain, filled in from reference TRBV7-9 and TRBJ2-3, reads DTGVSQNPRHKITKRGQNVTFRCDPISEHNRLYWYRQTLGQGPEFLTYFQNEAQLEKSRLLSDRFSAERPKGSFSTLEIQRTEQGDSAMYLCASSLGQGFTDTQYFGPGTRLTVL.

This chain joins TRBV6-2 or TRBV6-3 and TRBJ2-7; the TCRdb call, TRBD1, lacks DNA for checking. The CDR3 totals 15 residues. Germline CDR1 reads MNHEY; CDR2 reads SVGEGT. The CDR3 spells CASSWGDSISYEQYF.

The V and J genes are TRBV29-1 and TRBJ2-5; TCRdb picks TRBD1, but there is no DNA to check that call. Germline-derived CDR1 and CDR2 are SQVTM and ANQGSEA. The CDR3 spans 15 residues. The CDR3 sequence is CSVEGETGVQETQYF. The variable domain in full, completed from reference TRBV29-1 and TRBJ2-5, reads SAVISQKPSRDICQRGTSLTIQCQVDSQVTMMFWYRQQPGQSLTLIATANQGSEATYESGFVIDKFPISRPNLTFSTLTVSNMSPEDSSIYLCSVEGETGVQETQYFGPGTRLLVL.

The rearrangement uses TRBV28 and TRBJ2-1; TCRdb picks TRBD1, but there is no DNA to check that call. Germline lookup yields CDR1 MDHEN and CDR2 SYDVKM. The CDR3 consists of 15 residues. The CDR3 spells CASSLVWGASNEQFF.

The genes are TRBV4-2 and TRBJ2-7; TCRdb's D call of TRBD1 is untestable without DNA. The CDR3 length is 14 residues. CDR1 and CDR2 from the germline V gene are LGHNA and YNFKEQ. The CDR3 sequence: CASSPRAGGKEQYF.